This passage covers 11 T cell receptor beta chains from one sample sequenced in a study of cytomegalovirus exposure and HLA in healthy donors. PCR primers comprised 60 Vbeta and 13 Jbeta primers. Produced via immunoSEQ multiplex PCR; TCRdb's table is partial and in-frame only. The table includes 150,000 to 200,000 clones, less than 80% detected once. Material: PBMCs. These receptor sequences come from a man aged 35-49 years in good health and CMV-seronegative.

The V and J genes are TRBV6-6 and TRBJ2-7; TRBD2 agrees at 11 bases. This CDR3 has 13 amino acids. The germline CDR1 and CDR2 sequences are MNHNY and SVGAGI (reference sequence). The junction had 2 bases not matched to a gene; V was cut back by 6 bases and J by 4 bases. Here the CDR3 reads CASRLAGGYEQYF. CDR3 DNA sequence: TGTGCCAGCAGATTAGCGGGAGGGTACGAGCAGTACTTC.

The chain links TRBV10-3 to TRBJ2-7; TRBD1 agrees at 7 bases. The CDR3 consists of 17 residues. With 3 bases clipped from V and 1 base from J, the junction kept 12 bases outside the gene matches. The germline V gene encodes CDR1 ENHRY and CDR2 SYGVKD. CDR3 DNA: TGTGCCATCAGTGATTTGACCGGGACAGCCTCTTCCTACGAGCAGTACTTC. This codes for CAISDLTGTASSYEQYF.

The J gene is TRBJ2-5, the V gene TRBV6-1, with D maybe TRBD2 (5 bases). There are 16 residues in the CDR3. The germline V gene encodes CDR1 MNHNS and CDR2 SASEGT. V lost 3 bases, J lost 2 bases, and 16 bases lay in between. As DNA, the CDR3 is TGTGCCAGCAGTGATGTGGGCCGAGCGGAGCAAGAGACCCAGTACTTC. It translates to CASSDVGRAEQETQYF.

J is TRBJ1-2 and V is TRBV19, with 10 bases aligning to TRBD1. Per germline, CDR1 LNHDA and CDR2 SQIVND (reference sequence). J lost 5 bases, V lost 10 bases, and 10 bases had no gene match. CDR3 size: 14 residues. As DNA, the CDR3 is TGTGCCACCCAACGGACAGGGGGAAGGTATGGCTACACCTTC. It translates to CATQRTGGRYGYTF.

V is TRBV28 and J is TRBJ2-1, with TRBD1 as a possible D gene (6 bases). V was cut by 5 bases and J by 9 bases, with 11 bases left in between. This CDR3 has 12 amino acids. The germline CDR1 and CDR2 sequences are MDHEN and SYDVKM. The CDR3 loop is CASSNAGVEQFF. Here the CDR3 DNA reads TGTGCCAGCAGTAACGCAGGGGTTGAGCAGTTCTTC.

The chain employs TRBV4-2 and TRBJ2-1; 16 bases align to TRBD2. Germline V lookup: CDR1 LGHNA, CDR2 YNFKEQ. Trimming at V came to 4 bases and at J to 7 bases, leaving 10 bases not matched to a gene. The CDR3 consists of 18 residues. This CDR3 reads CASSRSPGTSGRGNEQFF. As DNA, the CDR3 is TGTGCCAGCAGCCGAAGTCCCGGGACTAGCGGGAGGGGTAATGAGCAGTTCTTC.

The chain is built from TRBV5-6 and TRBJ1-4, with no clear D. V lost 4 bases to trimming and J lost 5 bases, with 12 bases between them. The CDR3 sequence is 14 residues long. Germline CDR1 is SGHDT and CDR2 is YYEEEE. The CDR3 reads CASSLGPFNEKLFF. The CDR3, as DNA: TGTGCCAGCAGCCTTGGGCCCTTCAATGAAAAACTGTTTTTT.

The rearrangement joins TRBV5-1 to TRBJ2-5; tentative D call: TRBD2 (6 bases). Germline V gene lookup returns CDR1 SGHRS and CDR2 YFSETQ. The CDR3 has 14 amino acids. The V gene lost 4 bases and the J gene lost 4 bases, with 14 bases spanning the gap. The DNA of the CDR3 is TGCGCCAGCAGCGGAGGGACCCCTCGAGAGACCCAGTACTTC. Translated, it gives CASSGGTPRETQYF.

This clone was counted only a few times. The rearrangement links TRBV6-6 to TRBJ2-5; a possible D gene is TRBD1 (6 bases). Trimming pared 5 bases from V and 1 base from J, leaving 14 bases between. Germline loops: CDR1 MNHNY, CDR2 SVGAGI (reference sequence). CDR3 length: 15 residues. The DNA of the CDR3 is TGTGCCAGCAGTACCAATCCGGACAGCCAAGAGACCCAGTACTTC. Translation: CASSTNPDSQETQYF.

The chain links TRBV5-1 to TRBJ2-1; D may be TRBD2 (6 bases). Germline loops: CDR1 SGHRS, CDR2 YFSETQ. CDR3 length: 14 amino acids. V was cut by 0 bases and J by 5 bases, with 9 bases left in between. CDR3 amino acids: CASSLGGGHNEQFF. The CDR3, as DNA: TGCGCCAGCAGCTTGGGTGGAGGGCACAATGAGCAGTTCTTC.

This clone was seen only a few times. V is TRBV7-8 and J is TRBJ2-5; 10 bases line up with TRBD2. The V and J ends lost 7 bases and 3 bases, in that order; junction bases with no gene match: 5. CDR3 size: 14 residues. The germline V gene encodes CDR1 SGHVS and CDR2 FQNEAQ. This CDR3 is CASTLLAGEETQYF. Written as DNA, the CDR3 is TGTGCCAGCACCCTCCTAGCGGGGGAAGAGACCCAGTACTTC.